This T cell receptor (beta chain) was obtained from a study of Graves' ophthalmopathy and Graves' hyperthyroidism. Study at large: Hyperthyroidism counted as stable given no ophthalmopathy within 18 months of follow-up. Points from the study as a whole: Most thyroid clonotypes with frequency above 0.001 were detected in blood too.

Many counts were recorded for this clonotype. The antigen remains unidentified. J was trimmed by 6 bases and V by 5 bases; bases with no gene match: 14. CDR3 length: 16 residues. Germline-derived CDR1 and CDR2 are KGHDR and SFDVKD. Amplification from RNA transcripts yielded the TCR beta CDR3 regions. First-round RT-PCR relied on HTBI primers, and a second-round multiplex PCR came next. MiXCR, applied by TCRdb to the multiplex PCR reads, yields one record per CDR3 protein. The sample shows around 1,200,000 distinct CDR3 sequences, around a third of them seen only once. The clonotype was recovered from an adult man with Graves' hyperthyroidism. Sequenced sample: peripheral blood or thyroid tissue (not recorded which). This rearrangement joins TRBV24-1 to TRBJ1-2; TRBD1 matches 7 bases. The CDR3 reads CATSVPRTGGGDGYTF. As DNA, the CDR3 is TGTGCCACCAGTGTCCCGCGGACAGGCGGGGGGGATGGCTACACCTTC.